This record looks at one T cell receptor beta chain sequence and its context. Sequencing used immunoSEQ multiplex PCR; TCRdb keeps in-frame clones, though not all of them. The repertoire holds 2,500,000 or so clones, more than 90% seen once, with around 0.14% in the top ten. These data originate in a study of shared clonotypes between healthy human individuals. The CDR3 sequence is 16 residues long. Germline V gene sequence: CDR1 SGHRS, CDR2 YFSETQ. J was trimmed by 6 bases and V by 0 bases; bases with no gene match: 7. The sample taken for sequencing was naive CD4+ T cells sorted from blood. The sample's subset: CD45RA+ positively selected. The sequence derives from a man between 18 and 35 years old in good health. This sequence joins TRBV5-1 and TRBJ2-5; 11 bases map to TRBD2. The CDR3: CASSLELAGAVKTQYF. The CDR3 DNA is TGCGCCAGCAGCTTGGAACTAGCGGGGGCAGTGAAGACCCAGTACTTC.